The next 18 T cell receptor beta chains were all read from a single sample in a study of T-cell reconstitution after alpha-beta-depleted transplantation in children. Unique molecular identifiers tagged the TCRbeta library. TCRdb independently ran MiXCR on the PCR reads; one entry per CDR3 protein. The data show roughly 400,000 distinct CDR3 sequences, with approximately 41% seen just once and 27% held by the top ten. The source was PBMCs, collected before TCRalphabeta/CD19-depleted stem cell transplant. The receptors shown here come from a girl between 2 and 10 years old with aplastic anemia, due to receive a stem cell transplant.

This clonotype was detected a few times. The J gene is TRBJ2-5, the V gene TRBV11-2, with a tentative D call TRBD2 (7 bases). V was pared by 0 bases and J by 5 bases, with 13 bases between. This CDR3 comprises 15 residues. Germline CDR1 is SGHAT and CDR2 is FQNNGV. The CDR3 region is CASSLDFGGRETQYF. DNA for the CDR3: TGTGCCAGCAGCTTAGATTTCGGGGGGCGGGAGACCCAGTACTTC. The full variable domain, with the rest looked up from reference TRBV11-2 and TRBJ2-5, is EAGVAQSPRYKIIEKRQSVAFWCNPISGHATLYWYQQILGQGPKLLIQFQNNGVVDDSQLPKDRFSAERLKGVDSTLKIQPAKLEDSAVYLCASSLDFGGRETQYFGPGTRLLVL.

This clonotype has just a few counts. The chain combines TRBV7-2 with TRBJ2-2; D call uncertain. V was trimmed by 5 bases and J by 6 bases, leaving 16 bases between them. The CDR3 length is 15 residues. The germline V gene has CDR1 SGHTA and CDR2 FQGNSA. The CDR3 is CASSRGTEAPGELFF. The DNA for the CDR3 is TGTGCCAGCAGCCGAGGAACCGAAGCACCCGGGGAGCTGTTTTTT.

As regards this clonotype: An end of the junction differs from the germline gene, which may be a read error. This chain links TRBV20-1 with TRBJ1-2; D might be TRBD1 (6 bases). Germline V lookup: CDR1 DFQATT, CDR2 SNEGSKA (reference sequence). The CDR3 runs to 15 residues. The CDR3 protein is CSATLRGEGNCGYTF. CDR3 nucleotide sequence: TGCAGTGCTACCCTGAGGGGGGAGGGTAACTGTGGCTACACCTTC.

For this clonotype: Here the CDR3 omits its conserved ending phenylalanine or tryptophan, so a read error is the likely source. The gene calls are TRBV4-1 and TRBJ2-7; weak D call: TRBD1 (5 bases). Trimming removed 8 bases from V and 1 base from J, with 12 bases in between. Germline CDR1 and CDR2: MGHRA and YSYEKL. The CDR3 is 13 residues long. The CDR3 is CASQETGSYEQYL. CDR3 coding DNA: TGCGCCAGCCAAGAAACAGGATCCTACGAGCAGTACCTC.

This clonotype has more than one count but fewer than ten. The chain employs TRBV20-1 and TRBJ2-7; 7 bases are shared with TRBD2. Trimming took 4 bases from V and 3 from J; bases not matched to a gene: 6. The germline V gene encodes CDR1 DFQATT and CDR2 SNEGSKA (reference sequence). The CDR3 runs 13 residues. The CDR3 loop reads CSANGGSFYEQYF. CDR3 DNA sequence: TGCAGTGCTAATGGCGGGAGCTTCTACGAGCAGTACTTC.

V usage is TRBV7-2 and J usage is TRBJ2-1, with 13 bases aligning to TRBD2. The CDR3 covers 16 residues. From germline, CDR1 is SGHTA and CDR2 FQGNSA. V shed 1 base and J 4 bases; nucleotides not matched to a gene: 1. Here the CDR3 reads CASSLEGLAGYNEQFF. CDR3 DNA sequence: TGTGCCAGCAGCTTAGAGGGACTAGCGGGGTACAATGAGCAGTTCTTC.

The chain carries TRBV9 and TRBJ2-1, with TRBD2 matching 16 bases. CDR3 length: 17 residues. CDR1 and CDR2 (germline): SGDLS, YYNGEE. V lost 3 bases and J lost 1; bases outside the gene matches: 1. As DNA, the CDR3 is TGTGCCAGCAGCGGGGGACTAGCGGGAGGGTCCTACAATGAGCAGTTCTTC. Amino acid sequence: CASSGGLAGGSYNEQFF.

This clonotype was observed many times. This chain links TRBV3-1 with TRBJ1-4; D gene ambiguous. The CDR3 is 16 residues long. From germline, CDR1 is LGHDT and CDR2 YNNKEL (reference sequence). V lost 4 bases and J 4 bases, leaving 16 bases between the germline ends. CDR3 in amino acids: CASSRSDVIHNEKLFF. The DNA of the CDR3 is TGTGCCAGCAGCCGATCAGACGTCATCCATAATGAAAAACTGTTTTTT.

The chain is built from TRBV4-1 and TRBJ1-2; TRBD1 aligns across 7 bases. Germline V gene sequence: CDR1 MGHRA, CDR2 YSYEKL. Unmatched junction bases numbered 4, after V lost 0 bases and J lost 3 bases. This CDR3 has 15 residues. CDR3 sequence reads: CASSQDPDRHYGYTF. The CDR3 nucleotides are TGCGCCAGCAGCCAAGATCCGGACAGGCACTATGGCTACACCTTC.

This clonotype was seen once. V and J are TRBV5-1 and TRBJ2-1, with 15 bases matching TRBD2. CDR1 is SGHRS, CDR2 YFSETQ, per germline. V lost 3 bases, J lost 7 bases, and 8 bases stayed unmatched. This CDR3 has 17 amino acids. The CDR3 coding sequence is TGCGCCAGCAGCTGGGGACCGGGACTAGCGGGAGGAAATGAGCAGTTCTTC. Encoded protein: CASSWGPGLAGGNEQFF. The full variable domain, completed using reference TRBV5-1 and TRBJ2-1, is KAGVTQTPRYLIKTRGQQVTLSCSPISGHRSVSWYQQTPGQGLQFLFEYFSETQRNKGNFPGRFSGRQFSNSRSEMNVSTLELGDSALYLCASSWGPGLAGGNEQFFGPGTRLTVL.

Worth noting for this clonotype: This may arise from a read error, as a much more abundant clone is one base away. V is TRBV20-1 and J is TRBJ2-5; possibly TRBD1 or TRBD2 for D (7 bases each). In germline, CDR1 is DFQATT, CDR2 SNEGSKA (reference sequence). The CDR3 runs 13 residues. CDR3 nucleotides: TGCACTGCTAAGCGGGACAGTCAAGAGACCCAGTACTTC. It encodes CTAKRDSQETQYF.

This clonotype was seen a few times. The chain is built from TRBV6-1 and TRBJ1-1, with 10 bases identical to TRBD1. The CDR3 spans 15 residues. Germline lookup yields CDR1 MNHNS and CDR2 SASEGT. V gave up 9 bases and J gave up 1 base; unmatched junction bases: 8. The CDR3 DNA sequence: TGTGCCAGTAGACAGGGGGCGAACAGGAACACTGAAGCTTTCTTT. This translates into CASRQGANRNTEAFF.

This clonotype was counted many times. The chain is built from TRBV3-1 and TRBJ2-5, with 12 bases identical to TRBD2. Germline V gives CDR1 LGHDT, CDR2 YNNKEL (reference sequence). V lost 2 bases, J lost 4 bases, and 2 bases stayed unmatched. CDR3 length equals 15 residues. CDR3 coding DNA: TGTGCCAGCAGCCAACTAGCGGGAGGGCCAGAGACCCAGTACTTC. It yields the protein CASSQLAGGPETQYF.

The chain combines TRBV18 with TRBJ2-5; perhaps TRBD2 as D (6 bases). The CDR3 has 14 residues. The ends were cut back, 7 bases at V and 5 bases at J, with 17 bases in the middle. Germline-derived CDR1 and CDR2 are KGHSH and LQKENI. CDR3 residues: CASCSGGACETQYF. In nucleotides, the CDR3 is TGTGCCAGCTGCTCCGGCGGGGCGTGTGAGACCCAGTACTTC.

This clonotype showed up many times. The rearrangement links TRBV5-6 to TRBJ2-3, with TRBD2 matching over 7 bases. This CDR3 is built from 14 residues. Per germline, CDR1 SGHDT and CDR2 YYEEEE. V gave up 3 bases and J gave up 5 bases; unmatched junction bases: 6. CDR3 nucleotides: TGTGCCAGCAGCTCAAAGCGGGGTGTAGATACGCAGTATTTT. The encoded protein is CASSSKRGVDTQYF.

This clonotype was counted a few times. The chain carries TRBV6-2 or TRBV6-3 and TRBJ2-2; possibly TRBD2 for D (6 bases). This CDR3 has 15 amino acids. Germline values: CDR1 MNHEY, CDR2 SVGEGT. Trimming removed 2 bases at V and 1 base at J, with 8 bases between. The DNA of the CDR3 is TGTGCCAGCAGTTACCCTAGCGTGAACACCGGGGAGCTGTTTTTT. It is translated as CASSYPSVNTGELFF.

The genes are TRBV30 and TRBJ2-7; TRBD2 matches at 9 bases. After removal of 1 base from V and 6 bases from J, the junction contained 10 bases not matched to a gene. The length of the CDR3 is 15 residues. The germline CDR1 and CDR2 sequences are GTSNPN and SVGIG (reference sequence). CDR3 protein: CAWSGGRLAALEQYF. The CDR3 region has the DNA TGTGCCTGGAGTGGGGGGAGACTAGCGGCTCTCGAGCAGTACTTC.

This chain connects TRBV20-1 to TRBJ2-7; D is uncertain. The CDR3 is 12 amino acids. Germline assignment: CDR1 DFQATT and CDR2 SNEGSKA (reference sequence). V was pared by 4 bases and J by 7 bases, with 14 bases between. The CDR3 DNA sequence: TGCAGTGCTATCCCGTTTCCCTGGGAGCAGTACTTC. It translates to CSAIPFPWEQYF.